The rows below give T cell receptor beta chains drawn from one sample of a study of molecular identifiers for immune sequencing clone quantification. From the PCR reads, TCRdb called clonotypes with MiXCR, one entry per CDR3 protein. In the table there are about 510,000 distinct CDR3 sequences, around 21% of which are singletons. Sequencing used naive CD8+ T cells from blood, with Jurkat cell RNA spiked in. The receptors originated from a human donor in good health. Some libraries in this study had Jurkat cell RNA spiked in. Both conserved end residues are part of each CDR3. The D gene is left open where the match is weak. Rows may omit the clone size; those that give it use once, few, many or a size class.

clone size: many; D gene: NA; V gene: TRBV6-2/TRBV6-3; J gene: TRBJ1-1; CDR3 protein: CASSYSGTTLFF; CDR3 DNA: TGTGCCAGCAGTTACTCCGGGACTACACTTTTCTTT
clone size: few; D gene: NA; V gene: TRBV11-2; J gene: TRBJ2-5; CDR3 protein: CASSSRIPSETQYF; CDR3 DNA: TGTGCCAGCAGCTCTAGGATTCCGTCAGAGACCCAGTACTTC
clone size: NA; D gene: NA; V gene: TRBV4-3; J gene: TRBJ2-5; CDR3 protein: CASSQRDGEQETQYF; CDR3 DNA: TGCGCCAGCAGCCAGAGGGACGGGGAACAAGAGACCCAGTACTTC
clone size: NA; D gene: TRBD1; V gene: TRBV6-5; J gene: TRBJ2-7; CDR3 protein: CASSSYSGQDYEQYF; CDR3 DNA: TGTGCCAGCAGCAGTTACTCTGGACAGGATTACGAGCAGTACTTC
clone size: NA; D gene: NA; V gene: TRBV15; J gene: TRBJ1-2; CDR3 protein: CATSRVGTPLHNYGYTF; CDR3 DNA: TGTGCCACCAGCAGAGTGGGGACGCCACTGCATAACTATGGCTACACCTTC
clone size: NA; D gene: TRBD2; V gene: TRBV3-1; J gene: TRBJ2-3; CDR3 protein: CASSKKPSGGVADTQYF; CDR3 DNA: TGTGCCAGCAGCAAAAAACCCAGCGGGGGGGTCGCAGATACGCAGTATTTT
clone size: many; D gene: NA; V gene: TRBV7-9; J gene: TRBJ2-2; CDR3 protein: CASSDGPDTGELFF; CDR3 DNA: TGTGCCAGCAGCGACGGCCCAGACACCGGGGAGCTGTTTTTT
clone size: many; D gene: NA; V gene: TRBV6-5; J gene: TRBJ2-2; CDR3 protein: CASSYSIQTGELFF; CDR3 DNA: TGTGCCAGCAGTTACTCGATACAGACCGGGGAGCTGTTTTTT
clone size: many; D gene: NA; V gene: TRBV13; J gene: TRBJ2-7; CDR3 protein: CASNRRPDYEQYF; CDR3 DNA: TGTGCCAGCAACAGAAGACCCGACTACGAGCAGTACTTC
clone size: NA; D gene: TRBD1; V gene: TRBV12-3/TRBV12-4; J gene: TRBJ1-1; CDR3 protein: CASSLTGWLGTEAFF; CDR3 DNA: TGTGCCAGCAGTTTGACAGGGTGGTTGGGGACTGAAGCTTTCTTT
clone size: NA; D gene: NA; V gene: TRBV4-2; J gene: TRBJ2-1; CDR3 protein: CASSQRGWLADNEQFF; CDR3 DNA: TGTGCCAGCAGCCAAAGGGGATGGCTAGCCGACAATGAGCAGTTCTTC
clone size: many; D gene: NA; V gene: TRBV15; J gene: TRBJ2-5; CDR3 protein: CATSRGGRLQETQYF; CDR3 DNA: TGTGCCACCAGCAGAGGGGGACGCTTGCAAGAGACCCAGTACTTC
clone size: many; D gene: TRBD1; V gene: TRBV7-8; J gene: TRBJ2-1; CDR3 protein: CASSLVQGAYNEQFF; CDR3 DNA: TGTGCCAGCAGCTTAGTCCAGGGGGCATACAATGAGCAGTTCTTC
clone size: NA; D gene: NA; V gene: TRBV5-3; J gene: TRBJ2-7; CDR3 protein: CASSLRDGQYF; CDR3 DNA: TGTGCCAGCAGCTTGCGGGACGGGCAGTACTTC
clone size: NA; D gene: NA; V gene: TRBV28; J gene: TRBJ1-5; CDR3 protein: CASRYTTGLYEPQHF; CDR3 DNA: TGTGCCAGCAGATACACGACAGGTCTCTATGAGCCCCAGCATTTT
clone size: many; D gene: NA; V gene: TRBV21-1; J gene: TRBJ2-1; CDR3 protein: CASSTPRGAGDNEQFF; CDR3 DNA: TGTGCCAGCAGCACCCCCCGGGGAGCGGGGGACAATGAGCAGTTCTTC
clone size: few; D gene: NA; V gene: TRBV7-9; J gene: TRBJ1-4; CDR3 protein: CASSSLGEKLFF; CDR3 DNA: TGTGCCAGCAGCTCTCTGGGAGAAAAACTGTTTTTT
clone size: many; D gene: NA; V gene: TRBV4-1; J gene: TRBJ2-1; CDR3 protein: CASSQAGTTKFF; CDR3 DNA: TGCGCCAGCAGCCAAGCGGGGACCACCAAGTTCTTC
clone size: NA; D gene: NA; V gene: TRBV18; J gene: TRBJ1-4; CDR3 protein: CASSPPFGQSNEKLFF; CDR3 DNA: TGTGCCAGCTCACCACCGTTCGGACAGAGTAATGAAAAACTGTTTTTT
clone size: many; D gene: NA; V gene: TRBV30; J gene: TRBJ1-1; CDR3 protein: CAWSAEVTTEAFF; CDR3 DNA: TGTGCCTGGAGTGCGGAGGTTACCACTGAAGCTTTCTTT
clone size: NA; D gene: NA; V gene: TRBV4-1; J gene: TRBJ1-2; CDR3 protein: CASSQETVSYYGNTF; CDR3 DNA: TGCGCCAGCAGCCAAGAGACAGTTTCTTACTATGGCAACACCTTC
clone size: few; D gene: TRBD1; V gene: TRBV7-6; J gene: TRBJ2-7; CDR3 protein: CASSPTGGIPGEQYF; CDR3 DNA: TGTGCCAGCAGCCCAACAGGGGGAATCCCGGGGGAGCAGTACTTC
clone size: many; D gene: NA; V gene: TRBV6-5; J gene: TRBJ2-5; CDR3 protein: CATAEISGTFQETQYF; CDR3 DNA: TGTGCCACAGCTGAGATCTCCGGGACATTCCAAGAGACCCAGTACTTC
clone size: few; D gene: TRBD2; V gene: TRBV28; J gene: TRBJ2-3; CDR3 protein: CAGSLGGSSGTGTDTQYF; CDR3 DNA: TGTGCCGGCAGTTTGGGGGGCTCTAGCGGGACGGGGACAGATACGCAGTATTTT
clone size: many; D gene: TRBD2; V gene: TRBV24-1; J gene: TRBJ2-2; CDR3 protein: CATSDRRTSGAFTGELFF; CDR3 DNA: TGTGCCACCAGTGATCGAAGGACTAGCGGGGCTTTCACCGGGGAGCTGTTTTTT
clone size: NA; D gene: TRBD2; V gene: TRBV19; J gene: TRBJ2-1; CDR3 protein: CASSSLLAGVSSYNEQFF; CDR3 DNA: TGTGCCAGTAGTTCCCTTCTAGCGGGGGTAAGCTCCTACAATGAGCAGTTCTTC
clone size: few; D gene: TRBD2; V gene: TRBV20-1; J gene: TRBJ2-2; CDR3 protein: CSATTGRTSLAGELFF; CDR3 DNA: TGCAGTGCTACAACCGGAAGGACTAGCCTAGCCGGGGAGCTGTTTTTT
clone size: many; D gene: NA; V gene: TRBV5-6; J gene: TRBJ1-1; CDR3 protein: CASSLEGGEAFF; CDR3 DNA: TGTGCCAGCAGCTTAGAGGGGGGTGAAGCTTTCTTT
clone size: NA; D gene: TRBD1; V gene: TRBV5-6; J gene: TRBJ2-2; CDR3 protein: CASSLSGTATGELFF; CDR3 DNA: TGTGCCAGCAGCCTCTCCGGGACAGCCACCGGGGAGCTGTTTTTT
clone size: many; D gene: TRBD2; V gene: TRBV6-5; J gene: TRBJ2-3; CDR3 protein: CASSRGLAGGTDTQYF; CDR3 DNA: TGTGCCAGCAGTCGCGGACTAGCGGGAGGGACAGATACGCAGTATTTT
clone size: few; D gene: TRBD2; V gene: TRBV9; J gene: TRBJ2-7; CDR3 protein: CASSVATGGYEQYF; CDR3 DNA: TGTGCCAGCAGCGTAGCTACGGGAGGTTACGAGCAGTACTTC
clone size: many; D gene: NA; V gene: TRBV5-1; J gene: TRBJ1-1; CDR3 protein: CASKFLSGNTEAFF; CDR3 DNA: TGCGCCAGCAAGTTTTTGTCGGGGAACACTGAAGCTTTCTTT
clone size: NA; D gene: NA; V gene: TRBV12-3/TRBV12-4; J gene: TRBJ2-5; CDR3 protein: CASSQSPGDQETQYF; CDR3 DNA: TGTGCCAGCAGCCAGTCCCCGGGGGATCAAGAGACCCAGTACTTC
clone size: few; D gene: NA; V gene: TRBV11-2; J gene: TRBJ2-2; CDR3 protein: CASVKESTGELFF; CDR3 DNA: TGTGCCAGCGTGAAAGAGTCTACCGGGGAGCTGTTTTTT
clone size: few; D gene: NA; V gene: TRBV5-6; J gene: TRBJ1-3; CDR3 protein: CASSTQVSGNTIYF; CDR3 DNA: TGTGCCAGCAGCACCCAGGTTTCTGGAAACACCATATATTTT
clone size: NA; D gene: NA; V gene: TRBV6-5; J gene: TRBJ2-7; CDR3 protein: CASFQGYEQYF; CDR3 DNA: TGTGCCAGCTTTCAGGGCTACGAGCAGTACTTC
clone size: NA; D gene: NA; V gene: TRBV4-1; J gene: TRBJ1-2; CDR3 protein: CASSQDKGNYGYTF; CDR3 DNA: TGCGCCAGCAGCCAAGATAAGGGTAACTATGGCTACACCTTC
clone size: many; D gene: NA; V gene: TRBV5-4; J gene: TRBJ2-5; CDR3 protein: CASSLAAQETQYF; CDR3 DNA: TGTGCCAGCAGCTTGGCCGCCCAAGAGACCCAGTACTTC
clone size: NA; D gene: NA; V gene: TRBV20-1; J gene: TRBJ2-3; CDR3 protein: CSARDPSGIGTGTQYF; CDR3 DNA: TGCAGTGCTAGAGATCCGAGCGGAATAGGCACAGGTACGCAGTACTTT
clone size: many; D gene: NA; V gene: TRBV7-9; J gene: TRBJ1-1; CDR3 protein: CASRPDGGTEAFF; CDR3 DNA: TGTGCCAGCAGACCCGACGGCGGCACTGAAGCTTTCTTT
clone size: few; D gene: NA; V gene: TRBV3-1; J gene: TRBJ1-5; CDR3 protein: CASSPTWTGNRPQHF; CDR3 DNA: TGTGCCAGCAGCCCCACCTGGACGGGCAATCGGCCCCAGCATTTT
clone size: few; D gene: TRBD2; V gene: TRBV10-3; J gene: TRBJ2-1; CDR3 protein: CAMGTSGRDEQFF; CDR3 DNA: TGTGCCATGGGGACCAGCGGGAGGGATGAGCAGTTCTTC
clone size: NA; D gene: NA; V gene: TRBV29-1; J gene: TRBJ1-5; CDR3 protein: CSVEDNGQPQHF; CDR3 DNA: TGCAGCGTCGAGGACAACGGCCAGCCCCAGCATTTT
clone size: NA; D gene: NA; V gene: TRBV7-9; J gene: TRBJ2-3; CDR3 protein: CASTPPLGTTDTQYF; CDR3 DNA: TGTGCCAGCACCCCCCCGTTGGGTACCACAGATACGCAGTATTTT
clone size: many; D gene: NA; V gene: TRBV5-4; J gene: TRBJ2-7; CDR3 protein: CASGPGLHEQYF; CDR3 DNA: TGTGCCAGCGGGCCTGGGTTACACGAGCAGTACTTC
clone size: many; D gene: NA; V gene: TRBV7-9; J gene: TRBJ2-3; CDR3 protein: CASSLFGDTQYF; CDR3 DNA: TGTGCCAGCAGTTTATTCGGAGATACGCAGTATTTT
clone size: NA; D gene: NA; V gene: TRBV12-3/TRBV12-4; J gene: TRBJ1-2; CDR3 protein: CASRAGLGVSEGYTF; CDR3 DNA: TGTGCCAGCAGGGCCGGGTTGGGGGTGTCTGAAGGCTACACCTTC
clone size: many; D gene: NA; V gene: TRBV9; J gene: TRBJ2-7; CDR3 protein: CASSVVGEQYF; CDR3 DNA: TGTGCCAGCAGCGTAGTTGGCGAGCAGTACTTC
clone size: few; D gene: NA; V gene: TRBV6-6; J gene: TRBJ1-2; CDR3 protein: CASSHGGPYFYGYTF; CDR3 DNA: TGTGCCAGCAGCCACGGGGGGCCGTATTTCTATGGCTACACCTTC
clone size: NA; D gene: NA; V gene: TRBV28; J gene: TRBJ1-1; CDR3 protein: CASSSFDHPRKALNTEAFF; CDR3 DNA: TGTGCCAGCAGTTCCTTTGACCACCCCCGAAAGGCCTTGAACACTGAAGCTTTCTTT
clone size: few; D gene: NA; V gene: TRBV4-3; J gene: TRBJ1-3; CDR3 protein: CASSQDALTAGNTIYF; CDR3 DNA: TGCGCCAGCAGCCAAGACGCTCTAACTGCTGGAAACACCATATATTTT
clone size: NA; D gene: TRBD1; V gene: TRBV5-1; J gene: TRBJ2-6; CDR3 protein: CASRTGVISSGANVLTF; CDR3 DNA: TGCGCCAGCAGGACAGGGGTCATTTCCTCTGGGGCCAACGTCCTGACTTTC
clone size: few; D gene: NA; V gene: TRBV20-1; J gene: TRBJ1-5; CDR3 protein: CSARDGGGLQPQHF; CDR3 DNA: TGCAGTGCTAGAGATGGGGGGGGCCTTCAGCCCCAGCATTTT
clone size: many; D gene: NA; V gene: TRBV12-3/TRBV12-4; J gene: TRBJ2-3; CDR3 protein: CASSRDGPPPDPDTQYF; CDR3 DNA: TGTGCCAGCAGCCGAGATGGGCCTCCTCCCGATCCCGATACGCAGTATTTT
clone size: once; D gene: TRBD1; V gene: TRBV7-9; J gene: TRBJ2-1; CDR3 protein: CASSPSTGADYNEQFF; CDR3 DNA: TGTGCCAGCAGCCCATCGACAGGGGCTGATTACAATGAGCAGTTCTTC